Given below is one TCR beta chain in context. Researchers took RNA transcripts and amplified TCR beta CDR3 regions from them. Second-round multiplex PCR came after a first-round RT-PCR that employed HTBI primers. MiXCR was run by TCRdb on the multiplex PCR reads, yielding one entry per CDR3 protein. The sample includes about 740,000 distinct CDR3 sequences, around 40% seen only once; the top ten take approximately 43%. These data originate in a study of Graves' ophthalmopathy and Graves' hyperthyroidism. Study background: Sampling took place at initial diagnosis, with peripheral blood obtained before any treatment.

V gave up 6 bases and J gave up 3 bases, with 14 bases separating them. CDR1 and CDR2 (germline): KGHDR, SFDVKD. The CDR3 runs to 15 residues. With a duration under 3 months, ophthalmopathy in the donors showed moderate-to-severe activity, CAS ≥3 and NOSPECS ≥4. Sequenced sample: peripheral blood. The source of this sequence is an adult man with Graves' ophthalmopathy. V gene TRBV24-1 combines with J gene TRBJ1-5; possibly TRBD1 for D (6 bases). The CDR3, as DNA: TGTGCCACCAGTTCCTACCGGGACACCAATCAGCCCCAGCATTTT. It is translated as CATSSYRDTNQPQHF.